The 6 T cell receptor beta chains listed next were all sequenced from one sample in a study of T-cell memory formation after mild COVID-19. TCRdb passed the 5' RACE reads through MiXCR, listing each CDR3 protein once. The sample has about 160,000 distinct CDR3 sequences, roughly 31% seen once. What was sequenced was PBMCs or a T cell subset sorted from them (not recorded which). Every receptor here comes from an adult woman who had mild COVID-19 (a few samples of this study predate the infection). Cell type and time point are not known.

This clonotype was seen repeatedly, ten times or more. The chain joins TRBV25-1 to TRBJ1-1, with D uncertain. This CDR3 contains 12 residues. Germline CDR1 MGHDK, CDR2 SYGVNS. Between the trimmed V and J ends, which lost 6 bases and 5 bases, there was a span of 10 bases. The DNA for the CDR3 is TGTGCCAGCAGCCAGACTAGAACTGAAGCTTTCTTT. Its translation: CASSQTRTEAFF.

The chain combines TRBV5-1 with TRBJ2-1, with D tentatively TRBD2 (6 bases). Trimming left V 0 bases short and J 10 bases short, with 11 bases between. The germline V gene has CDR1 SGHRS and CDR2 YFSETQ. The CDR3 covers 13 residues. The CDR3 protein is CASSLDGGYEQFF. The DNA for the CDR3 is TGCGCCAGCAGCTTGGATGGGGGGTACGAGCAGTTCTTC.

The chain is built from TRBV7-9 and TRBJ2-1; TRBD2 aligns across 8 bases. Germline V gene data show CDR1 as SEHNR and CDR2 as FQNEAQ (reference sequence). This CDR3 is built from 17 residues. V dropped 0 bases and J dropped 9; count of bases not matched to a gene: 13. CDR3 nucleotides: TGTGCCAGCAGCTTAGCCCCTAGCGGGTCCCACCGGGGTGAGCAGTTCTTC. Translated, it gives CASSLAPSGSHRGEQFF.

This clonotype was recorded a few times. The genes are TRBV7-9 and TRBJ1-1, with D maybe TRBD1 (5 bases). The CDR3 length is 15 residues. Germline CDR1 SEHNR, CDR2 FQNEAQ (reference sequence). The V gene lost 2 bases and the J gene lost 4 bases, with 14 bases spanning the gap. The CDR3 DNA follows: TGTGCCAGCAGCTTATCGGGAACTAGGGGCACTGAAGCTTTCTTT. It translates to CASSLSGTRGTEAFF.

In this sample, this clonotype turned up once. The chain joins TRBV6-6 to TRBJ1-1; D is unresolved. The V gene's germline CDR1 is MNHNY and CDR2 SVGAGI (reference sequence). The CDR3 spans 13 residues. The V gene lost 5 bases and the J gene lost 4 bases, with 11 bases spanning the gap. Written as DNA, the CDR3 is TGTGCCAGCAGTCCATCGAGCACCACTGAAGCTTTCTTT. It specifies CASSPSSTTEAFF.

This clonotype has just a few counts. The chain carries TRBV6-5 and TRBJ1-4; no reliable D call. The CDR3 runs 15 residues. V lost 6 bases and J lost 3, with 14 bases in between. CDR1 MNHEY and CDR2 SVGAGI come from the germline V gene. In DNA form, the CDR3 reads TGTGCCAGCAGGACCCGGGTCGGGGCTAATGAAAAACTGTTTTTT. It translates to CASRTRVGANEKLFF.